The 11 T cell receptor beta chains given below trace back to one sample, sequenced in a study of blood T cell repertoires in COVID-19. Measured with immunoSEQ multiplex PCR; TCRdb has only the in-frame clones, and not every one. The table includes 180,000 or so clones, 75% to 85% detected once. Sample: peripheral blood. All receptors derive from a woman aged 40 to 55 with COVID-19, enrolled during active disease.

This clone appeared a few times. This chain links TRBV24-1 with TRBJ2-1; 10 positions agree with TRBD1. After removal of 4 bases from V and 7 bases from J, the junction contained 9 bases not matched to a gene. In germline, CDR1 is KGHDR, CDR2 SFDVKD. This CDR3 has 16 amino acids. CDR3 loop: CATSDTGTGDTNEQFF. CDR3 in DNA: TGTGCCACCAGTGACACCGGGACAGGGGATACAAATGAGCAGTTCTTC.

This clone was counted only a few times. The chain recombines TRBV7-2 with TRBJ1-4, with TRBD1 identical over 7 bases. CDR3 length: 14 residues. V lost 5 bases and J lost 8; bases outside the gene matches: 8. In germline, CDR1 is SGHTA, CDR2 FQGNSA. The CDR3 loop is CASSLDRRSEKLFF. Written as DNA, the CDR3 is TGTGCCAGCAGCCTGGACAGGCGGTCAGAAAAACTGTTTTTT.

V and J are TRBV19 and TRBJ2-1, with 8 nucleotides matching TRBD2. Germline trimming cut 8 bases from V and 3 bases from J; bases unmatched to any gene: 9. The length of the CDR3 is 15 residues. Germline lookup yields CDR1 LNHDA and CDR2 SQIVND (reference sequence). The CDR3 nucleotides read TGTGCCAGTTCGAACCGGGGGGGCGGCTACAATGAGCAGTTCTTC. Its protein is CASSNRGGGYNEQFF.

The DNA for the CDR3 is TGCGCCAGCAGCCAAGAGGTCCGGTTTATAGCCAAAAACATTCAGTACTTC. Its translation is CASSQEVRFIAKNIQYF. The rearrangement joins TRBV4-1 to TRBJ2-4; D unresolved. In germline, CDR1 is MGHRA, CDR2 YSYEKL. The CDR3 spans 17 residues. With 0 bases removed from V and 0 bases from J, the gap between germline ends came to 12 bases.

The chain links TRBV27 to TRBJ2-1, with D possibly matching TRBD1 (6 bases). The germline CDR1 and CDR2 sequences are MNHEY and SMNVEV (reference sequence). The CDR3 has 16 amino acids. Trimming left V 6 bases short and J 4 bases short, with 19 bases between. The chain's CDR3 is CASSLTGWPPYNEQFF. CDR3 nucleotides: TGTGCCAGCAGCCTGACAGGTTGGCCCCCTTACAATGAGCAGTTCTTC.

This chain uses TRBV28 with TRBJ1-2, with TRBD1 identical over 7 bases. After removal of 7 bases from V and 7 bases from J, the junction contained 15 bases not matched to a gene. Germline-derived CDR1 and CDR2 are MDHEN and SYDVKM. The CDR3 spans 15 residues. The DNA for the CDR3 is TGTGCCAGCACCCCTACATCCAGGGGGGAGGTTGGCTACACCTTC. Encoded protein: CASTPTSRGEVGYTF.

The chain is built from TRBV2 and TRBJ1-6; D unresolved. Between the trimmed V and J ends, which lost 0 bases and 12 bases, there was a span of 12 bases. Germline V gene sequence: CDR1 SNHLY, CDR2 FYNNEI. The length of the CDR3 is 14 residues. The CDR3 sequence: CASSEATSGLPLHF. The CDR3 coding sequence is TGTGCCAGCAGTGAAGCAACAAGTGGCTTACCCCTCCACTTT.

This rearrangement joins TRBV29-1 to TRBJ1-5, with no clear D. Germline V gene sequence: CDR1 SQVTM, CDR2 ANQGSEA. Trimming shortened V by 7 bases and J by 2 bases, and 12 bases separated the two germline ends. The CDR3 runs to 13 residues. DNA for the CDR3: TGCAGCGCCCAAGGAGGTGGCAATCAGCCCCAGCATTTT. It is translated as CSAQGGGNQPQHF.

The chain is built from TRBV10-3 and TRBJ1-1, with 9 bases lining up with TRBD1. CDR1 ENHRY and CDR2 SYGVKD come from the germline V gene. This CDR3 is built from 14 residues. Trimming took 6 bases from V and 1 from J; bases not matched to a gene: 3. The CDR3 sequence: CAIRMDRGNTEAFF. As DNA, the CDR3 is TGTGCCATCAGAATGGACAGGGGGAACACTGAAGCTTTCTTT.

The CDR3: CASSQGGTRAETQYF. The CDR3 nucleotides read TGTGCCAGCAGCCAAGGCGGGACCAGGGCTGAGACCCAGTACTTC. J is TRBJ2-5 and V is TRBV3-1 (or the pseudogene TRBV3-2), with D possibly matching TRBD2 (6 bases). Trimming shortened V by 1 base and J by 5 bases, and 14 bases separated the two germline ends. There are 15 residues in the CDR3. From germline, CDR1 is LGHDT and CDR2 YNNKEL (reference sequence).

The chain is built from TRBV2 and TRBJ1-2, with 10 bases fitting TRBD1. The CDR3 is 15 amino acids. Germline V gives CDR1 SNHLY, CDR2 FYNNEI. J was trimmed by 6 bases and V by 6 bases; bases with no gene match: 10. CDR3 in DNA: TGTGCCAGCAGCCCGGGACAGGGGCGATCTGATGGCTACACCTTC. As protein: CASSPGQGRSDGYTF.